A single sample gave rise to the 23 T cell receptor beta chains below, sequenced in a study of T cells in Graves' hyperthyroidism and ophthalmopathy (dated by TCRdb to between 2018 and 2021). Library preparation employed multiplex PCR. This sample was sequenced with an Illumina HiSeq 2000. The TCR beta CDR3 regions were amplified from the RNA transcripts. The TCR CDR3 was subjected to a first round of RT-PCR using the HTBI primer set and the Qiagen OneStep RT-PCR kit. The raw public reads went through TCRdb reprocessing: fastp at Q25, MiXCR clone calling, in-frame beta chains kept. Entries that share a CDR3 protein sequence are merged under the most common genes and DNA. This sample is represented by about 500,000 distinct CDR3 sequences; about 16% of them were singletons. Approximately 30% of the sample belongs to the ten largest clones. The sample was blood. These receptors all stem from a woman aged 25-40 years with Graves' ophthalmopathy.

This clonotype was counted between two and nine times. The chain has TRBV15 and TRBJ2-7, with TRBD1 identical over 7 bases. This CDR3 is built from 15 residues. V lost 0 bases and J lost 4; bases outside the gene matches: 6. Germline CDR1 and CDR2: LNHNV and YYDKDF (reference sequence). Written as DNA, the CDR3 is TGTGCCACCAGCAGAGAGAGGACAGGATCATACGAGCAGTACTTC. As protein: CATSRERTGSYEQYF. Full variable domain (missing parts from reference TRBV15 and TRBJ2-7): DAMVIQNPRYQVTQFGKPVTLSCSQTLNHNVMYWYQQKSSQAPKLLFHYYDKDFNNEADTPDNFQSRRPNTSFCFLDIRSPGLGDTAMYLCATSRERTGSYEQYFGPGTRLTVT.

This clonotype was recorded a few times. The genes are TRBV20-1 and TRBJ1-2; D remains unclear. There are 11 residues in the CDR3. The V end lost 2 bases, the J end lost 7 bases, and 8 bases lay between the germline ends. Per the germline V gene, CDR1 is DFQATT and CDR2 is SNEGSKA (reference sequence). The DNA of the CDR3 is TGCAGTGCTAGAAATGGGCCTGGCTACACCTTC. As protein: CSARNGPGYTF.

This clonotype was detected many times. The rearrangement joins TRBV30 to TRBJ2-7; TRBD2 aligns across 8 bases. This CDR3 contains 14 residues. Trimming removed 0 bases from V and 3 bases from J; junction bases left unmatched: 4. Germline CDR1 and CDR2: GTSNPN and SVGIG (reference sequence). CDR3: CAWSVRRGDYEQYF. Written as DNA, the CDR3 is TGTGCCTGGAGTGTAAGGCGGGGGGACTACGAGCAGTACTTC. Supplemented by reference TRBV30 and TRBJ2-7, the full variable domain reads SQTIHQWPATLVQPVGSPLSLECTVEGTSNPNLYWYRQAAGRGLQLLFYSVGIGQISSEVPQNLSASRPQDRQFILSSKKLLLSDSGFYLCAWSVRRGDYEQYFGPGTRLTVT.

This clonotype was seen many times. CDR3 sequence: CASSPPLLAGLLNEQFF. DNA of the CDR3: TGTGCCAGCAGTCCCCCCCTTCTAGCGGGCCTACTAAATGAGCAGTTCTTC. The rearrangement links TRBV28 to TRBJ2-1; 8 nucleotides line up with TRBD2. V lost 5 bases and J lost 7; bases outside the gene matches: 16. CDR3 length equals 17 residues. Germline CDR1 MDHEN, CDR2 SYDVKM.

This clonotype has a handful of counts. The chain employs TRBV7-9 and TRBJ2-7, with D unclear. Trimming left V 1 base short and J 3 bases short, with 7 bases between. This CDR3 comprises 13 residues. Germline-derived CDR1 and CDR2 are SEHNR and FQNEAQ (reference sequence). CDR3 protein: CASSLGEFYEQYF. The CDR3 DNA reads TGTGCCAGCAGCTTAGGGGAATTCTACGAGCAGTACTTC.

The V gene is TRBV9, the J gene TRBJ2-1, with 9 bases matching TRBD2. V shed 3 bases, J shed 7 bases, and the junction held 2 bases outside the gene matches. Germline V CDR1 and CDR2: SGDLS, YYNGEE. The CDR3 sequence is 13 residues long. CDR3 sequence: CASSGLAGNEQFF. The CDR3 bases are TGTGCCAGCAGCGGGCTAGCGGGAAATGAGCAGTTCTTC.

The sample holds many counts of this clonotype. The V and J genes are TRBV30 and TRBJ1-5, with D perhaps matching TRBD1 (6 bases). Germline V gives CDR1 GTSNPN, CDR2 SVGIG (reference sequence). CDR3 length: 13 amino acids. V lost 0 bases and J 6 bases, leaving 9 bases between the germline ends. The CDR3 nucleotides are TGTGCCTGGAGTGTAAAGGGGGGTCAGCCCCAGCATTTT. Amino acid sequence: CAWSVKGGQPQHF.

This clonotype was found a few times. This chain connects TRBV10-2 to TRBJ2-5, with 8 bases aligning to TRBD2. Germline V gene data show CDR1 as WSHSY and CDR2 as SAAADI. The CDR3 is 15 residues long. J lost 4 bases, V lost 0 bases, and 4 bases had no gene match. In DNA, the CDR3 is TGCGCCAGCAGTGAGTCGGTGCTAGCGGGAGAGACCCAGTACTTC. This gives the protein CASSESVLAGETQYF.

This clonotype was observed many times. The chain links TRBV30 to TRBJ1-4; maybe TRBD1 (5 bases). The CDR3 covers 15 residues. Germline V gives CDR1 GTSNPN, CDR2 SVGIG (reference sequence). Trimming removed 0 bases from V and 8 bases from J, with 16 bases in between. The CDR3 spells CAWSVDGRDHEKLFF. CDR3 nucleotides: TGTGCCTGGAGTGTAGACGGCAGGGACCACGAAAAACTGTTTTTT.

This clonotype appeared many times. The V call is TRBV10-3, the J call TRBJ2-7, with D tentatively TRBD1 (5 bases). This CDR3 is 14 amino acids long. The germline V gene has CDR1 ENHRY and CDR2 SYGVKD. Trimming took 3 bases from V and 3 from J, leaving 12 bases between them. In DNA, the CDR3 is TGTGCCATCAGTGAAGGGGCGAGCCTCTACGAGCAGTACTTC. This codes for CAISEGASLYEQYF.

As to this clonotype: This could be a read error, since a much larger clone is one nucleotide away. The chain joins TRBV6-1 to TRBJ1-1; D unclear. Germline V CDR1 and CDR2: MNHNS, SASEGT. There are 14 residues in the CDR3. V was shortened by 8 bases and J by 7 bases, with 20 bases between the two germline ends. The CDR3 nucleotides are TGTGCCAGCGGCCAAATTGGGCCCGGCGATGAAGCTTTCTTT. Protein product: CASGQIGPGDEAFF.

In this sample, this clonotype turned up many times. CDR3 amino acids: CSARWAETQYF. For the CDR3, the DNA is TGCAGTGCTAGATGGGCCGAGACCCAGTACTTC. This chain uses TRBV20-1 with TRBJ2-5; no firm D call. The CDR3 loop spans 11 amino acids. CDR1 is DFQATT, CDR2 SNEGSKA, per germline (reference sequence). The germline V and J ends were trimmed by 2 bases and 5 bases, with 6 bases remaining between them.

The CDR3 sequence is CASGTGLNSPLHF. The CDR3 DNA is TGTGCCAGTGGGACAGGATTAAATTCACCCCTCCACTTT. J is TRBJ1-6 and V is TRBV9; TRBD1 matches 8 bases. V shed 8 bases and J 7 bases; nucleotides not matched to a gene: 5. Germline V gene lookup returns CDR1 SGDLS and CDR2 YYNGEE. The CDR3 length is 13 residues.

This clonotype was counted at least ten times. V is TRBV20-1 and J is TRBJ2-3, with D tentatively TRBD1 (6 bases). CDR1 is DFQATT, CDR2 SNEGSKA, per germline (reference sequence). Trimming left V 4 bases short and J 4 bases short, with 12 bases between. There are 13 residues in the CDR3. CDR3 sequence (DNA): TGCAGTGCTAAGAGGACAGCCCCAGATACGCAGTATTTT. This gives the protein CSAKRTAPDTQYF.

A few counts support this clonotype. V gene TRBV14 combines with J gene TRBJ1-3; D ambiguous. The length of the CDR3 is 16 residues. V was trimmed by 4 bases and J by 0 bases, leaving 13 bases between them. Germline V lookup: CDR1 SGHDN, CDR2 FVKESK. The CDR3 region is CASSRYDRDSGNTIYF. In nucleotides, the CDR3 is TGTGCCAGCAGCCGTTACGATCGGGACTCTGGAAACACCATATATTTT.

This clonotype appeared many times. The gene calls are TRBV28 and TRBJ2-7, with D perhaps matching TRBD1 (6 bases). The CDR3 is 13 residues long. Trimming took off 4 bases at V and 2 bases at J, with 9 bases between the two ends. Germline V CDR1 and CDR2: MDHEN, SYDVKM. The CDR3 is CASSSDSPYEQYF. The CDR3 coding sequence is TGTGCCAGCAGTTCGGACAGCCCCTACGAGCAGTACTTC.

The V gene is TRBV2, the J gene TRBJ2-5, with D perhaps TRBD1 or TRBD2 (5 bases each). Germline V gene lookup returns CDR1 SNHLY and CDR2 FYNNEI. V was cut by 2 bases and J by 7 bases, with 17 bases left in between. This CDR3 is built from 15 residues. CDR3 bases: TGTGCCAGCAGTGAACTCGGGGACCTAGTGGGGACCCAGTACTTC. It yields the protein CASSELGDLVGTQYF.

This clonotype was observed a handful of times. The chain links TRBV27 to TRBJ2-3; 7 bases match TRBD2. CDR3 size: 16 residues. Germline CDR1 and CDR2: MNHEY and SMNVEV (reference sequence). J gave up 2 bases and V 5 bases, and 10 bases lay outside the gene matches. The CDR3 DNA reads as TGTGCCAGCAGTCCCTTAGCGGGTGCCACCACAGATACGCAGTATTTT. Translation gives CASSPLAGATTDTQYF.

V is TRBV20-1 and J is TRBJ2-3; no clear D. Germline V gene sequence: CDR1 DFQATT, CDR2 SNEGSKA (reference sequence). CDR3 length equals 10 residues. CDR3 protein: CSSNTDTQYF. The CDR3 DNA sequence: TGCAGCAGCAACACAGATACGCAGTATTTT.

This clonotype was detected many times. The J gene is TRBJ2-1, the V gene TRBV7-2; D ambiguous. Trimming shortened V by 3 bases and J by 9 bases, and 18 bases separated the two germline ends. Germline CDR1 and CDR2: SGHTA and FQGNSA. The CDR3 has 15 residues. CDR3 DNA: TGTGCCAGCAGCTTTAGGCGATTTCCTTTAGGTGAGCAGTTCTTC. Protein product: CASSFRRFPLGEQFF.

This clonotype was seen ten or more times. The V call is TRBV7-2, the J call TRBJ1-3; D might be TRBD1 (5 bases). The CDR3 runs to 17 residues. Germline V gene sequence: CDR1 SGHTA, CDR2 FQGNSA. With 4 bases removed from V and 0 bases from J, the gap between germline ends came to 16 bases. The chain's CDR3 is CASSSAAGRSSGNTIYF. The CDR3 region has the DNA TGTGCCAGCAGCTCGGCCGCGGGACGGTCCTCTGGAAACACCATATATTTT.

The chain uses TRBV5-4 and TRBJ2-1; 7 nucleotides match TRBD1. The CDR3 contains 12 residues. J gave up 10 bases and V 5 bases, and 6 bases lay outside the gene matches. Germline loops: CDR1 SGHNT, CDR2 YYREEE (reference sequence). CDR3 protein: CASRGTEGEQFF. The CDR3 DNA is TGTGCCAGCAGGGGGACAGAAGGCGAGCAGTTCTTC.

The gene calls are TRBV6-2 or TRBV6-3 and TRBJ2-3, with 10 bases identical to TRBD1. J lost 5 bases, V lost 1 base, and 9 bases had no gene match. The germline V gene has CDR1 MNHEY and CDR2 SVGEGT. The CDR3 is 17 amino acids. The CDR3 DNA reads TGTGCCAGCAGTTACTGGGGACAGGGGATCACAAAAGATACGCAGTATTTT. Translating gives CASSYWGQGITKDTQYF.